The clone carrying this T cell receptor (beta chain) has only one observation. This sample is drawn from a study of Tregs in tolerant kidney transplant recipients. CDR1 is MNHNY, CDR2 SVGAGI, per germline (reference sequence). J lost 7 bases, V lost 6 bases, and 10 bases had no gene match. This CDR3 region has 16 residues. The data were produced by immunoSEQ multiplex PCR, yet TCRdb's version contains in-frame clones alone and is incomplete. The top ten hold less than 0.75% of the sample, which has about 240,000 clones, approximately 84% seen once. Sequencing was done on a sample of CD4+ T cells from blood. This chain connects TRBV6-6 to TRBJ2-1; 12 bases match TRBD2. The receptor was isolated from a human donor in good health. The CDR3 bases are TGTGCCAGCAGGACTAGCGGGGGTTCAGTGATAAATGAGCAGTTCTTC. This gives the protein CASRTSGGSVINEQFF.